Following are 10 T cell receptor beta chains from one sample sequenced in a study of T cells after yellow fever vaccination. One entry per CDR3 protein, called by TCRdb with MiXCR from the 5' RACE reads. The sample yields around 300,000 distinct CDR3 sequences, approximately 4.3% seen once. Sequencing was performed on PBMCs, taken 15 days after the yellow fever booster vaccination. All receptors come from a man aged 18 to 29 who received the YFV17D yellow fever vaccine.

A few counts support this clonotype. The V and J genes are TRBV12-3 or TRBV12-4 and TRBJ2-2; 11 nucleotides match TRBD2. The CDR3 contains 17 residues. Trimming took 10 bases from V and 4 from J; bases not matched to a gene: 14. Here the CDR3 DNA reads TGTGCCACCGCTCCACGTAGCGGGGGGGCCGTCACCGGGGAGCTGTTTTTT. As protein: CATAPRSGGAVTGELFF.

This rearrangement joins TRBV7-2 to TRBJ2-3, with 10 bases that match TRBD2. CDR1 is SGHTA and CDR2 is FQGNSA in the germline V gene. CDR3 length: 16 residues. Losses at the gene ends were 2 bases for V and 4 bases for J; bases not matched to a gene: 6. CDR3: CASSLSGAGGSDTQYF. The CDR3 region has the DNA TGTGCCAGCAGCTTAAGTGGAGCGGGGGGGTCAGATACGCAGTATTTT.

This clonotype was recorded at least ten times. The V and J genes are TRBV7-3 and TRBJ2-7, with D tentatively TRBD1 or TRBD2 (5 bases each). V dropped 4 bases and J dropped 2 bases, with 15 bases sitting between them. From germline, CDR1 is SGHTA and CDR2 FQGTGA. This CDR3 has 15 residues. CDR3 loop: CASSSPGRVPYEQYF. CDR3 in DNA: TGTGCCAGCAGCTCACCGGGACGGGTTCCCTACGAGCAGTACTTC.

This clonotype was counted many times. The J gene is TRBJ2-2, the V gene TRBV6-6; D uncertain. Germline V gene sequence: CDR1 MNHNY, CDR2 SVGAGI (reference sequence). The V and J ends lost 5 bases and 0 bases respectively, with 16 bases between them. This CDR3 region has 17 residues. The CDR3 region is CASSDTDSYTNTGELFF. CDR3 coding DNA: TGTGCCAGCAGTGACACAGACTCGTACACGAACACCGGGGAGCTGTTTTTT.

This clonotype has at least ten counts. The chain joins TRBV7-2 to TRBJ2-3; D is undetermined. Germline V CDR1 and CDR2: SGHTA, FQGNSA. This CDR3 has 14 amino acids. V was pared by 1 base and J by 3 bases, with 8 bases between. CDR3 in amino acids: CASSLVVGTDTQYF. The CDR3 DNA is TGTGCCAGCAGCTTAGTGGTGGGGACAGATACGCAGTATTTT.

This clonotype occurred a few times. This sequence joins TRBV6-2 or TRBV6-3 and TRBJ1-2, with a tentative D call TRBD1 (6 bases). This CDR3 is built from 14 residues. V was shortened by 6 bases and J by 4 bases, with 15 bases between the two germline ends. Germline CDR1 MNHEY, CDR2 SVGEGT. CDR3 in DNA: TGTGCCAGCAGGGGGGCCCCCCGGGGCTATGGCTACACCTTC. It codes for CASRGAPRGYGYTF.

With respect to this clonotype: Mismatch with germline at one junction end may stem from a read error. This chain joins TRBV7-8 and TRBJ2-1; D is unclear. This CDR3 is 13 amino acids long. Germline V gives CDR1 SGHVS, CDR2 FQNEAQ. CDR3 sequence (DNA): TGTGCCGGCAGCCACGGGCCCTACAATGAGCAGTTCTTC. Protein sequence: CAGSHGPYNEQFF.

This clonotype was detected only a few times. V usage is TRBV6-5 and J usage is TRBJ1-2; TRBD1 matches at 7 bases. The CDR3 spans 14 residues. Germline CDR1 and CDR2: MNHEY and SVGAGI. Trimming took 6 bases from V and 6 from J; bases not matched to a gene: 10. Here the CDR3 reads CASSPGTGAHGYTF. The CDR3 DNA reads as TGTGCCAGCAGCCCCGGCACAGGGGCGCATGGCTACACCTTC.

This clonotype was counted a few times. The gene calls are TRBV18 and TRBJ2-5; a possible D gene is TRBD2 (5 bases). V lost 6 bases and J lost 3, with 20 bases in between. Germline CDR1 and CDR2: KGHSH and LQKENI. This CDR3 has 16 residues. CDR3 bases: TGTGCCAGCTCTCTCACTTTCTCAGACGGGGAAGAGACCCAGTACTTC. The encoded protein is CASSLTFSDGEETQYF.

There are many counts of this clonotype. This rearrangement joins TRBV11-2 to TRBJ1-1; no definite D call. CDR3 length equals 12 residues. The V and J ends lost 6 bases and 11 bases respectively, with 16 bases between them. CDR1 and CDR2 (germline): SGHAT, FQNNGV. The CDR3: CASRSLSSSAFF. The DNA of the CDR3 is TGTGCCAGCAGATCTTTAAGTTCGTCGGCTTTCTTT.